This entry describes one TCR beta chain. Antigen unknown. Germline V gene sequence: CDR1 LGHNA, CDR2 YSLEER. The junction had 2 bases not matched to a gene; V was cut back by 0 bases and J by 2 bases. The CDR3 is 17 amino acids. The data stem from a study of cytomegalovirus exposure and HLA in healthy donors. Study summary: Some 85 million unique TCRs, all from HLA-typed donors, were included in an early release of the data. Study-wide results and caveats: Later genetic work tied a missense DCLRE1C variant to beta-chain V and J trimming. Some TCR beta chains (roughly 160 of them) were listed as cytomegalovirus-associated. With DRB1 most and HLA-C fewest, TCR association rates differed between HLA loci in a later analysis.

PCR primers comprised 60 Vbeta and 13 Jbeta primers. The table came from immunoSEQ multiplex PCR; TCRdb's copy has only in-frame clones and leaves some out. The table lists roughly 140,000 clones, more than 75% of them singletons. This TCR was sampled from a female donor in good health and CMV-seronegative. Sequenced input: PBMCs. The chain couples TRBV4-3 to TRBJ2-1; TRBD2 matches at 12 bases. The CDR3 DNA sequence: TGCGCCAGCAGCCAAGATGGACTAGCGGGACCCTACAATGAGCAGTTCTTC. Residues: CASSQDGLAGPYNEQFF.